This T cell receptor (beta chain) is drawn from a study of early T cells in non-severe SARS-CoV-2 infection. About the study: Sequencing of bulk RNA from unsorted whole blood was done, without chain pairing. Study-wide results and limits: Sequences matched to VDJdb favored anti-spike CD8 responses, while private and CD4 specificities were missed.

J gave up 14 bases and V 1 base, and 11 bases lay outside the gene matches. Germline V CDR1 and CDR2: LGHDT, YNNKEL (reference sequence). CDR3 length: 14 residues. This clonotype has at least ten counts. Its target is not known. Each cDNA molecule carried a unique molecular identifier. TCRdb re-called the 5' RACE reads through MiXCR, storing one row per CDR3 protein. Found here are more than 50,000 distinct CDR3 sequences, around a tenth of them singletons; the top ten hold 3.5% to 5%. The sequencing input was whole blood. The TCR comes from an adult who was a healthcare worker with PCR-confirmed SARS-CoV-2 infection or an uninfected control (not recorded which). J is TRBJ2-1 and V is TRBV3-1; TRBD1 agrees at 7 bases. Written as DNA, the CDR3 is TGTGCCAGCAGCCAAGGGACAGGCGCCCCTTTTAAGTTCTTC. As protein: CASSQGTGAPFKFF.